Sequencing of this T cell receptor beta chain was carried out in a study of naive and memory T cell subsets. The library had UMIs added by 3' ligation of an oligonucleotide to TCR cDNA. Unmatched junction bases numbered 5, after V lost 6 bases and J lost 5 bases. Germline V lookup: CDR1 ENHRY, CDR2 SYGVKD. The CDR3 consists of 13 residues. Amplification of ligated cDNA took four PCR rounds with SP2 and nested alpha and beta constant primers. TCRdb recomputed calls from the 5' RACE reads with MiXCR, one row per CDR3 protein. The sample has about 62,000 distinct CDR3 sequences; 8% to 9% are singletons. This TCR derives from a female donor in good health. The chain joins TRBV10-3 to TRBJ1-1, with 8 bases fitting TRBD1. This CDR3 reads CAIRNGQGTEAFF. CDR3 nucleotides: TGTGCCATCAGGAACGGACAGGGTACTGAAGCTTTCTTT.